These 18 T cell receptor beta chains originate from one sample sequenced in a study of blood T cell repertoires in COVID-19. TCRdb's copy holds only in-frame clones and misses some; the assay was immunoSEQ multiplex PCR. The sample contains about 200,000 clones, approximately 84% of which appear only once. The material sequenced was PBMCs or T cells enriched from blood (not recorded which). The origin of the receptors is a man aged 40-50 years who had recovered from COVID-19.

The chain recombines TRBV19 with TRBJ1-5; tentatively, D is TRBD1 (5 bases). Between the trimmed V and J ends, which lost 5 bases and 7 bases, there was a span of 15 bases. The CDR3 is 14 residues long. Germline lookup yields CDR1 LNHDA and CDR2 SQIVND (reference sequence). This CDR3 reads CASSERSGGQPQHF. The CDR3 bases are TGTGCCAGTAGTGAAAGGTCTGGGGGGCAGCCCCAGCATTTT.

The sample holds one count of this clone. The chain links TRBV3-1 (or the pseudogene TRBV3-2) to TRBJ1-1, with D perhaps matching TRBD1 (6 bases). V dropped 7 bases and J dropped 0 bases, with 12 bases sitting between them. CDR1 and CDR2 (germline): LGHDT, YNNKEL (reference sequence). This CDR3 comprises 14 residues. Here the CDR3 reads CASTAGELNTEAFF. CDR3 in DNA: TGTGCCAGCACCGCAGGGGAATTGAACACTGAAGCTTTCTTT.

The chain carries TRBV5-5 and TRBJ2-7; D unclear. V lost 5 bases, J lost 0 bases, and 6 bases lay in between. The V gene's germline CDR1 is SGHKS and CDR2 YYEKEE (reference sequence). The CDR3 has 12 residues. The CDR3 DNA is TGTGCCAGCAGGTATAACTCCTACGAGCAGTACTTC. Translated: CASRYNSYEQYF.

The table lists this clone with a few counts. This chain uses TRBV5-6 with TRBJ1-1; D possibly corresponds to TRBD1 (6 bases). CDR1 and CDR2 (germline): SGHDT, YYEEEE. This CDR3 region has 15 residues. The V and J ends lost 4 bases and 0 bases respectively, with 13 bases between them. As DNA, the CDR3 is TGTGCCAGCAGCCTACCAGGGGCCATGAACACTGAAGCTTTCTTT. It is translated as CASSLPGAMNTEAFF.

This chain connects TRBV5-8 to TRBJ1-1, with unresolved D. Trimming stripped 1 base from V and 4 bases from J, with 20 bases between. The CDR3 length is 17 residues. CDR1 and CDR2 from the germline V gene are SGHTS and YDEGEE. CDR3 residues: CASSLSGSTPRRTEAFF. DNA for the CDR3: TGTGCCAGCAGCTTGTCTGGATCTACCCCCAGGCGCACTGAAGCTTTCTTT.

The chain joins TRBV18 to TRBJ2-1; 7 bases fit TRBD2. CDR3 length: 13 amino acids. CDR1 and CDR2 from the germline V gene are KGHSH and LQKENI. J was trimmed by 6 bases and V by 5 bases; bases with no gene match: 4. Here the CDR3 DNA reads TGTGCCAGCTCAGGGACTACCTCCAATGAGCAGTTCTTC. Translation gives CASSGTTSNEQFF.

The gene calls are TRBV9 and TRBJ1-4; a weak D match, TRBD1 (5 bases). Trimming pared 8 bases from V and 0 bases from J, leaving 8 bases between. Per the germline V gene, CDR1 is SGDLS and CDR2 is YYNGEE. The CDR3 has 13 residues. The chain's CDR3 is CASSTATNEKLFF. As DNA, the CDR3 is TGTGCCAGTTCGACAGCAACTAATGAAAAACTGTTTTTT. Using reference TRBV9 and TRBJ1-4 for the parts outside the CDR3, the full variable domain is DSGVTQTPKHLITATGQRVTLRCSPRSGDLSVYWYQQSLDQGLQFLIQYYNGEERAKGNILERFSAQQFPDLHSELNLSSLELGDSALYFCASSTATNEKLFFGSGTQLSVL.

The J gene is TRBJ2-3, the V gene TRBV24-1; TRBD2 might be the D (6 bases). CDR1 and CDR2 (germline): KGHDR, SFDVKD. The CDR3 sequence is 15 residues long. Trimming pared 6 bases from V and 3 bases from J, leaving 15 bases between. CDR3 residues: CATSRKLARTDTQYF. The CDR3 DNA sequence: TGTGCCACCAGTCGTAAACTAGCAAGGACAGATACGCAGTATTTT.

The chain has TRBV12-3 or TRBV12-4 and TRBJ2-7; TRBD1 is a possible D gene (5 bases). V lost 3 bases and J 6 bases, leaving 9 bases between the germline ends. The CDR3 runs to 12 residues. This chain's CDR3 is CASSFTGAEQYF. CDR3 sequence (DNA): TGTGCCAGCAGTTTCACAGGAGCCGAGCAGTACTTC.

The V and J genes are TRBV4-1 and TRBJ2-3; possibly TRBD2 for D (5 bases). The germline V gene encodes CDR1 MGHRA and CDR2 YSYEKL. V was shortened by 1 base and J by 3 bases, with 14 bases between the two germline ends. The CDR3 consists of 16 residues. For the CDR3, the DNA is TGCGCCAGCAGCCAAGTAGGGAGACTTAAGACAGATACGCAGTATTTT. Protein sequence: CASSQVGRLKTDTQYF.

The J gene is TRBJ2-3, the V gene TRBV7-2; 11 nucleotides agree with TRBD1. J lost 5 bases, V lost 5 bases, and 9 bases had no gene match. The CDR3 runs to 16 residues. Germline CDR1 and CDR2: SGHTA and FQGNSA. Written as DNA, the CDR3 is TGTGCCAGCAGCATCCGGGACAGGGGGTATGGAGATACGCAGTATTTT. This gives the protein CASSIRDRGYGDTQYF.

V is TRBV19 and J is TRBJ1-5; D gene unclear. V gave up 3 bases and J gave up 1 base, with 10 bases separating them. The CDR3 has 15 residues. Germline V CDR1 and CDR2: LNHDA, SQIVND (reference sequence). The CDR3 nucleotides read TGTGCCAGTAGTATCACAACCGGGAGCAATCAGCCCCAGCATTTT. It codes for CASSITTGSNQPQHF. The full variable domain, rest sourced from reference TRBV19 and TRBJ1-5, is DGGITQSPKYLFRKEGQNVTLSCEQNLNHDAMYWYRQDPGQGLRLIYYSQIVNDFQKGDIAEGYSVSREKKESFPLTVTSAQKNPTAFYLCASSITTGSNQPQHFGDGTRLSIL.

This clone showed up just a few times. The CDR3 loop reads CASSRIQGSGYTF. CDR3 bases: TGTGCCAGCAGCCGAATTCAGGGGAGTGGCTACACCTTC. The chain joins TRBV6-5 to TRBJ1-2, with D tentatively TRBD1 (6 bases). Germline V gene lookup returns CDR1 MNHEY and CDR2 SVGAGI. The V gene lost 6 bases and the J gene lost 7 bases, with 15 bases spanning the gap. CDR3 size: 13 residues.

In its sample, this clone was seen once. The gene calls are TRBV5-1 and TRBJ1-5, with D hard to call. Trimming stripped 4 bases from V and 6 bases from J, with 14 bases between. The CDR3 contains 14 residues. Germline V CDR1 and CDR2: SGHRS, YFSETQ. CDR3 DNA sequence: TGCGCCAGCAGCCTTCACGGAGGGAGTCAGCCCCAGCATTTT. Translation: CASSLHGGSQPQHF.

V is TRBV7-3 and J is TRBJ2-5; TRBD2 is a possible D gene (5 bases). CDR1 is SGHTA and CDR2 is FQGTGA in the germline V gene. The CDR3 spans 13 residues. V lost 3 bases, J lost 1 base, and 6 bases lay in between. The CDR3 nucleotides are TGTGCCAGCAGCTTGGGAGCCCAAGAGACCCAGTACTTC. This sequence encodes CASSLGAQETQYF.

The chain uses TRBV25-1 and TRBJ1-3; TRBD1 is a possible D gene (5 bases). Germline CDR1 and CDR2: MGHDK and SYGVNS. The CDR3 consists of 14 residues. Trimming stripped 4 bases from V and 2 bases from J, with 9 bases between. In DNA form, the CDR3 reads TGTGCCAGCAGTGCGGGGGGTACTGGAAACACCATATATTTT. Amino acids: CASSAGGTGNTIYF.

The gene calls are TRBV5-4 and TRBJ2-2; 7 nucleotides match TRBD1. Germline CDR1 reads SGHNT; CDR2 reads YYREEE (reference sequence). This CDR3 has 17 amino acids. The trim removed 2 bases at V and 1 base at J, leaving 8 bases unmatched. In DNA form, the CDR3 reads TGTGCCAGCAGCTTCCCTCGACAGGGAGTGAACACCGGGGAGCTGTTTTTT. It encodes CASSFPRQGVNTGELFF.

V and J are TRBV5-1 and TRBJ1-1; no definite D call. The CDR3 sequence is 13 residues long. V was trimmed by 5 bases and J by 1 base, leaving 9 bases between them. The germline V gene has CDR1 SGHRS and CDR2 YFSETQ. The CDR3 DNA is TGCGCCAGCAGTACACACCCGAACACTGAAGCTTTCTTT. It specifies CASSTHPNTEAFF. Drawing the rest from reference TRBV5-1 and TRBJ1-1, the complete variable domain is KAGVTQTPRYLIKTRGQQVTLSCSPISGHRSVSWYQQTPGQGLQFLFEYFSETQRNKGNFPGRFSGRQFSNSRSEMNVSTLELGDSALYLCASSTHPNTEAFFGQGTRLTVV.